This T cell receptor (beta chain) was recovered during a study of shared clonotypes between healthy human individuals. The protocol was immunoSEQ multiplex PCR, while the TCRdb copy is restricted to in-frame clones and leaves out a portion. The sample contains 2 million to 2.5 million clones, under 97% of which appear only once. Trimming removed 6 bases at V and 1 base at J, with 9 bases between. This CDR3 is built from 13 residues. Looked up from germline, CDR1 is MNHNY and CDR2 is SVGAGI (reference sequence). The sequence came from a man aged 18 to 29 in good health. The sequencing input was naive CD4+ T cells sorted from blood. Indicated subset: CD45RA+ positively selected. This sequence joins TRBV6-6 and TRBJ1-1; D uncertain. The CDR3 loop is CASSSVPNTEAFF. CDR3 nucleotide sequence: TGTGCCAGCAGCTCTGTTCCGAACACTGAAGCTTTCTTT.